The next 27 T cell receptor beta chains were all read from a single sample in a study of blood T cell repertoires in COVID-19 (dated by TCRdb to about 2020). Library preparation used the immunoSEQ multiplex PCR assay. The table was pulled from immuneACCESS by TCRdb, which kept in-frame rearrangements only. Such tables lose some clones; where checked, under half of the loss comes from unresolved V genes, and the rest has no known cause. The sample yields 65,000 to 80,000 clones; roughly 80% were counted once. The leading ten clones occupy over 9.5% of the sample. Specimen: peripheral blood. These receptors originate from a human donor in a cohort sampled during active COVID-19.

The CDR3 spells CASSEGLAGVNEQFF. The CDR3, as DNA: TGTGCCAGCAGTGAGGGACTAGCGGGTGTCAATGAGCAGTTCTTC. The chain couples TRBV28 to TRBJ2-1; 12 nucleotides line up with TRBD2. Germline loops: CDR1 MDHEN, CDR2 SYDVKM. The CDR3 totals 15 residues. Trimming cost V 5 bases and J 6 bases; bases outside gene matches: 5.

The gene calls are TRBV18 and TRBJ2-7, with 7 positions matching TRBD1. Germline loops: CDR1 KGHSH, CDR2 LQKENI. The CDR3 extends over 14 amino acids. V shed 6 bases, J shed 3 bases, and the junction held 8 bases outside the gene matches. The chain's CDR3 is CASSVKGAFYEQYF. The CDR3 DNA reads TGTGCCAGCTCCGTAAAGGGGGCTTTCTACGAGCAGTACTTC.

The chain employs TRBV5-1 and TRBJ1-1; D ambiguous. Per the germline V gene, CDR1 is SGHRS and CDR2 is YFSETQ. The CDR3 runs 13 residues. V lost 2 bases and J lost 3, with 8 bases in between. The CDR3 DNA is TGCGCCAGCAGCTTCACAGTGGACACTGAAGCTTTCTTT. It encodes CASSFTVDTEAFF.

In this sample, this clone turned up a few times. The CDR3 coding sequence is TGTGCCAGCAGCTTGGAGGGGAACTCACCCCTCCACTTT. This translates into CASSLEGNSPLHF. The chain combines TRBV5-4 with TRBJ1-6, with D maybe TRBD1 (5 bases). V dropped 0 bases and J dropped 10 bases, with 8 bases sitting between them. The CDR3 has 13 amino acids. The V gene's germline CDR1 is SGHNT and CDR2 YYREEE (reference sequence).

The CDR3, as DNA: TGCAGCGTTGTACAGGGGGCTGAAGCTTTCTTT. Translation gives CSVVQGAEAFF. This chain links TRBV29-1 with TRBJ1-1; 8 nucleotides align to TRBD1. This CDR3 has 11 amino acids. CDR1 SQVTM and CDR2 ANQGSEA come from the germline V gene. Losses at the gene ends were 4 bases for V and 6 bases for J; bases not matched to a gene: 1.

The chain links TRBV19 to TRBJ2-7, with 7 nucleotides matching TRBD2. V lost 3 bases and J lost 0; bases outside the gene matches: 5. CDR3 size: 15 residues. Germline values: CDR1 LNHDA, CDR2 SQIVND (reference sequence). The CDR3 protein is CASSIGLAVSYEQYF. The CDR3 region has the DNA TGTGCCAGTAGTATTGGGCTAGCGGTCTCCTACGAGCAGTACTTC. Full variable domain (outside the CDR3, taken from reference TRBV19 and TRBJ2-7): DGGITQSPKYLFRKEGQNVTLSCEQNLNHDAMYWYRQDPGQGLRLIYYSQIVNDFQKGDIAEGYSVSREKKESFPLTVTSAQKNPTAFYLCASSIGLAVSYEQYFGPGTRLTVT.

V gene TRBV28 combines with J gene TRBJ2-7; D call uncertain. The CDR3 consists of 12 residues. CDR1 MDHEN and CDR2 SYDVKM come from the germline V gene. Deletions cut 6 bases from V and 4 bases from J, with 10 bases between. The DNA for the CDR3 is TGTGCCAGCAGGCTGACTGGGTACGAGCAGTACTTC. This gives the protein CASRLTGYEQYF.

The chain joins TRBV6-1 to TRBJ2-1; TRBD2 matches at 11 bases. V shed 2 bases, J shed 0 bases, and the junction held 6 bases outside the gene matches. The CDR3 extends over 18 amino acids. Germline V gene lookup returns CDR1 MNHNS and CDR2 SASEGT. The CDR3 reads CASSEIAGGPSSYNEQFF. The CDR3 nucleotides read TGTGCCAGCAGTGAAATAGCGGGAGGGCCGAGCTCCTACAATGAGCAGTTCTTC.

V usage is TRBV7-9 and J usage is TRBJ2-7; TRBD2 matches 11 bases. Germline V gives CDR1 SEHNR, CDR2 FQNEAQ (reference sequence). V lost 1 base to trimming and J lost 5 bases; unmatched junction nucleotides: 4. The CDR3 loop spans 15 amino acids. This CDR3 reads CASSLGGSGRDEQYF. CDR3 DNA: TGTGCCAGCAGCTTAGGGGGTAGCGGGAGGGACGAGCAGTACTTC.

The rearrangement uses TRBV5-4 and TRBJ1-2, with 8 bases that match TRBD1. There are 15 residues in the CDR3. The V and J ends lost 4 bases and 2 bases, in that order; junction bases with no gene match: 7. The germline V gene has CDR1 SGHNT and CDR2 YYREEE (reference sequence). CDR3 bases: TGTGCCAGCAGCCAGGGACAGGTGATAAACTATGGCTACACCTTC. It specifies CASSQGQVINYGYTF.

The rearrangement joins TRBV11-2 to TRBJ2-7; D gene ambiguous. Trimming shortened V by 5 bases and J by 2 bases, and 4 bases separated the two germline ends. The CDR3 runs to 11 residues. Germline V lookup: CDR1 SGHAT, CDR2 FQNNGV. The chain's CDR3 is CASSPAYEQYF. The CDR3 coding sequence is TGTGCCAGCAGCCCCGCCTACGAGCAGTACTTC.

This chain uses TRBV6-5 with TRBJ1-2, with D hard to call. Trimming took off 10 bases at V and 5 bases at J, with 11 bases between the two ends. The V gene's germline CDR1 is MNHEY and CDR2 SVGAGI. The CDR3 covers 11 residues. DNA of the CDR3: TGTGCCACCTACTCGGGGTATGGCTACACCTTC. Translated: CATYSGYGYTF.

This chain connects TRBV3-1 (or the pseudogene TRBV3-2) to TRBJ2-7; tentatively, D is TRBD1 (5 bases). With 4 bases removed from V and 4 bases from J, the gap between germline ends came to 20 bases. In germline, CDR1 is LGHDT, CDR2 YNNKEL (reference sequence). The CDR3 spans 16 residues. CDR3 DNA: TGTGCCAGCAGCCGGATAAAGACAGTTGGGATTTACGAGCAGTACTTC. This gives the protein CASSRIKTVGIYEQYF.

Only a few counts were recorded for this clone. This chain's CDR3 is CASSFGGAGGELFF. CDR3 DNA sequence: TGTGCCAGCAGCTTTGGGGGCGCCGGCGGGGAGCTGTTTTTT. The V gene is TRBV7-8, the J gene TRBJ2-2, with D possibly TRBD1 on 6 matching bases. Between the trimmed V and J ends, which lost 3 bases and 7 bases, there was a span of 12 bases. Germline CDR1 and CDR2: SGHVS and FQNEAQ. CDR3 length equals 14 residues.

The rearrangement joins TRBV24-1 to TRBJ2-2; no reliable D call. Trimming removed 3 bases at V and 5 bases at J, with 9 bases between. The CDR3 is 14 amino acids. Germline CDR1 is KGHDR and CDR2 is SFDVKD. The CDR3 sequence: CATSDPSVTGELFF. CDR3 sequence (DNA): TGTGCCACCAGTGATCCGTCAGTGACCGGGGAGCTGTTTTTT.

This clone appeared a single time. This chain joins TRBV5-1 and TRBJ2-6, with D possibly being TRBD1 (5 bases). V lost 3 bases and J lost 2, with 9 bases in between. The V gene's germline CDR1 is SGHRS and CDR2 YFSETQ. The CDR3 has 15 residues. The chain's CDR3 is CASSWAGPGANVLTF. The DNA of the CDR3 is TGCGCCAGCAGCTGGGCAGGGCCTGGGGCCAACGTCCTGACTTTC.

Remarks on this clone: Additional DNA sequences in this sample encode the identical CDR3. The V and J genes are TRBV19 and TRBJ2-7; the D gene is possibly TRBD2 (5 bases). The germline V and J ends were trimmed by 3 bases and 0 bases, with 9 bases remaining between them. Germline loops: CDR1 LNHDA, CDR2 SQIVND (reference sequence). This CDR3 has 14 amino acids. CDR3 sequence: CASSIGGSSYEQYF. CDR3 in DNA: TGTGCCAGTAGTATTGGCGGGTCCTCCTACGAGCAGTACTTC.

V usage is TRBV9 and J usage is TRBJ1-6; a weak D match, TRBD1 (6 bases). Trimming shortened V by 0 bases and J by 10 bases, and 14 bases separated the two germline ends. The CDR3 length is 15 residues. Looked up from germline, CDR1 is SGDLS and CDR2 is YYNGEE. The chain's CDR3 is CASSVGADSGSPLHF. The CDR3 region has the DNA TGTGCCAGCAGCGTAGGAGCGGACAGCGGCTCACCCCTCCACTTT.

For the CDR3, the DNA is TGCGCCAGCAGCTCGACAGGGGGCTCCTACGAGCAGTACTTC. It encodes CASSSTGGSYEQYF. The chain combines TRBV10-1 with TRBJ2-7; 9 bases are a match to TRBD1. The J segment lost 0 bases and the V segment lost 6 bases, leaving 3 bases of the junction unmatched. From germline, CDR1 is WNHNN and CDR2 SYGVQD (reference sequence). The CDR3 has 14 amino acids.

The chain has TRBV25-1 and TRBJ1-2; 7 bases line up with TRBD1. Per the germline V gene, CDR1 is MGHDK and CDR2 is SYGVNS. V was clipped by 5 bases and J by 4 bases; unmatched bases: 13. This CDR3 spans 16 amino acids. CDR3 nucleotides: TGTGCCAGCAGTCCTCTTCCAGGGGGTCTGTCCTATGGCTACACCTTC. Translating gives CASSPLPGGLSYGYTF.

J is TRBJ2-7 and V is TRBV25-1; the match to TRBD1 covers 10 bases. The CDR3 covers 12 residues. Germline V gene data show CDR1 as MGHDK and CDR2 as SYGVNS. V lost 7 bases, J lost 4 bases, and 1 base stayed unmatched. The CDR3 spells CASMGQGYEQYF. In DNA, the CDR3 is TGTGCCAGCATGGGACAGGGGTACGAGCAGTACTTC.

This clone was seen a handful of times. The chain has TRBV19 and TRBJ2-1, with D hard to call. The CDR3 is 13 residues long. V was pared by 5 bases and J by 9 bases, with 14 bases between. Germline V gene data show CDR1 as LNHDA and CDR2 as SQIVND (reference sequence). The CDR3: CASSQDATGEQFF. DNA of the CDR3: TGTGCCAGTAGTCAGGATGCCACCGGTGAGCAGTTCTTC.

This rearrangement joins TRBV6-4 to TRBJ2-5; TRBD2 aligns across 13 bases. CDR3 length equals 15 residues. Per germline, CDR1 MRHNA and CDR2 SNTAGT. J gave up 5 bases and V 5 bases, and 5 bases lay outside the gene matches. The CDR3 nucleotides are TGTGCCAGCAGTCTACTAGCGGGGGGGCCGGAGACCCAGTACTTC. The encoded protein is CASSLLAGGPETQYF.

The V and J genes are TRBV5-6 and TRBJ2-7, with D maybe TRBD1 (5 bases). The germline gives CDR1 SGHDT, CDR2 YYEEEE. This CDR3 has 13 amino acids. Trimming took off 3 bases at V and 13 bases at J, with 20 bases between the two ends. CDR3 in amino acids: CASSSRVVGHAYF. The CDR3, as DNA: TGTGCCAGCAGCTCCAGGGTGGTCGGCCATGCCTACTTC.

The rearrangement joins TRBV18 to TRBJ2-7; possibly TRBD1 for D (6 bases). CDR1 and CDR2 from the germline V gene are KGHSH and LQKENI. This CDR3 has 12 residues. V shed 5 bases and J shed 7 bases, with 12 bases lying between them. CDR3 residues: CASSTNRVEQYF. CDR3 coding DNA: TGTGCCAGCTCAACAAACAGGGTTGAGCAGTACTTC.

The CDR3 spells CASSSPGTGGAGGYTF. The CDR3 DNA follows: TGTGCCAGCAGTTCCCCCGGGACAGGGGGCGCGGGTGGCTACACCTTC. The V gene is TRBV6-5, the J gene TRBJ1-2; 12 positions match TRBD1. This CDR3 spans 16 amino acids. Germline V lookup: CDR1 MNHEY, CDR2 SVGAGI. Trimming at V came to 4 bases and at J to 7 bases, leaving 10 bases not matched to a gene.

The sample holds one count of this clone. The gene calls are TRBV18 and TRBJ2-5; D ambiguous. This CDR3 region has 15 residues. Trimming took 3 bases from V and 3 from J, leaving 14 bases between them. Germline values: CDR1 KGHSH, CDR2 LQKENI. CDR3 bases: TGTGCCAGCTCACCCCCAGGCGCGTTGAAAGAGACCCAGTACTTC. The encoded protein is CASSPPGALKETQYF.